Following are 8 T cell receptor beta chains from one sample sequenced in a study of shared clonotypes between healthy human individuals. Assay: immunoSEQ multiplex PCR; the TCRdb copy retains only in-frame clones and omits some. The table lists roughly 330,000 clones, approximately 74% of them singletons. Sequenced material: memory CD4+ T cells sorted from blood. The sample's subset: CD45RA-negative fraction. These receptors all stem from a young man in good health.

The chain is built from TRBV18 and TRBJ1-2, with TRBD1 matching 7 bases. Germline V gives CDR1 KGHSH, CDR2 LQKENI. There are 15 residues in the CDR3. With V trimmed by 6 bases and J by 4 bases, 11 bases remained unmatched. In nucleotides, the CDR3 is TGTGCCAGCTCCCCCGCCAGGGGGGGGATCTATGGCTACACCTTC. The encoded protein is CASSPARGGIYGYTF.

The chain has TRBV7-2 and TRBJ2-7; D is unclear. The ends were cut back, 1 base at V and 6 bases at J, with 10 bases in the middle. This CDR3 has 13 residues. CDR1 is SGHTA, CDR2 FQGNSA, per germline. The CDR3 spells CASSLGSEREQYF. The CDR3, as DNA: TGTGCCAGCAGCTTAGGTTCGGAACGCGAGCAGTACTTC.

V gene TRBV28 combines with J gene TRBJ2-1; 11 bases agree with TRBD2. The CDR3 length is 14 residues. V shed 5 bases and J 7 bases; nucleotides not matched to a gene: 4. Looked up from germline, CDR1 is MDHEN and CDR2 is SYDVKM. The CDR3 is CASSLAGGGNEQFF. CDR3 coding DNA: TGTGCCAGCAGTCTAGCGGGAGGCGGAAATGAGCAGTTCTTC.

This clone was picked up a small number of times. This sequence joins TRBV6-5 and TRBJ1-1; no reliable D call. V was cut by 6 bases and J by 2 bases, with 7 bases left in between. Germline V gene sequence: CDR1 MNHEY, CDR2 SVGAGI. The CDR3 runs 12 residues. CDR3 region: CASRQPNTEAFF. The CDR3, as DNA: TGTGCCAGCAGACAACCAAACACTGAAGCTTTCTTT.

The J gene is TRBJ2-3, the V gene TRBV6-5, with D perhaps being TRBD1 or TRBD2 (5 bases each). Germline lookup yields CDR1 MNHEY and CDR2 SVGAGI. The CDR3 covers 14 residues. The germline V and J ends were trimmed by 6 bases and 2 bases, with 12 bases remaining between them. DNA for the CDR3: TGTGCCAGCAGAAGGGACGGGAACACAGATACGCAGTATTTT. Protein: CASRRDGNTDTQYF.

This chain uses TRBV5-6 with TRBJ2-3, with D unresolved. The ends were cut back, 6 bases at V and 6 bases at J, with 17 bases in the middle. CDR1 and CDR2 from the germline V gene are SGHDT and YYEEEE. CDR3 length equals 14 residues. The CDR3 coding sequence is TGTGCCAGCATACCTCGGTGGTCCGGGGATACGCAGTATTTT. Protein product: CASIPRWSGDTQYF.

The V and J genes are TRBV5-1 and TRBJ2-7, with 7 bases that match TRBD1. The CDR3 runs 15 residues. CDR1 is SGHRS and CDR2 is YFSETQ in the germline V gene. J gave up 4 bases and V 0 bases, and 7 bases lay outside the gene matches. CDR3 sequence reads: CASSLAVGTAYEQYF. Written as DNA, the CDR3 is TGCGCCAGCAGCTTGGCCGTAGGGACAGCATACGAGCAGTACTTC.

The table lists this clone with many counts. The V gene is TRBV11-3, the J gene TRBJ2-7; D is perhaps TRBD2 (5 bases). Per germline, CDR1 SGHNT and CDR2 YENEEA. V was trimmed by 4 bases and J by 3 bases, leaving 10 bases between them. The CDR3 is made up of 13 amino acids. CDR3 in DNA: TGTGCCAGCAGCTGGACGGGAAGCTACGAGCAGTACTTC. Translation: CASSWTGSYEQYF.